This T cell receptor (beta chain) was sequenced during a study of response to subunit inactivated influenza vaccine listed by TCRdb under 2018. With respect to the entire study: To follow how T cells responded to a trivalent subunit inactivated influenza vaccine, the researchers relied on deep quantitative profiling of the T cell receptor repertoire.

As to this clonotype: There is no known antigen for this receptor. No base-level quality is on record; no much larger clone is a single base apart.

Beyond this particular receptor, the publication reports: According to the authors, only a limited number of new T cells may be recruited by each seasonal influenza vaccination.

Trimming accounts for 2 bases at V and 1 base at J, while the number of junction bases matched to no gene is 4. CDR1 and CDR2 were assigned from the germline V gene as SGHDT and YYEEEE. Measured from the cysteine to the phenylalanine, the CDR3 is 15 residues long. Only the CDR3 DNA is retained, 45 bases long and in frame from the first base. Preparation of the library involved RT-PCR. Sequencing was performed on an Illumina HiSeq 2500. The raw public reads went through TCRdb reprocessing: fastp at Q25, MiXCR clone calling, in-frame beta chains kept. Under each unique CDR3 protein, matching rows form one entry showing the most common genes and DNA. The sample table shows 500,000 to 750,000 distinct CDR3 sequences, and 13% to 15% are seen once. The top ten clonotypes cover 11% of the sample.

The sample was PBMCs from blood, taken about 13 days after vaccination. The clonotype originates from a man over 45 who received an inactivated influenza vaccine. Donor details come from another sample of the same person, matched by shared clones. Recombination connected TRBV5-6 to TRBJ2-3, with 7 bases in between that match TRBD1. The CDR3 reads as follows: CASSFDRVGTDTQYF. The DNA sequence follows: TGTGCCAGCAGCTTTGACAGGGTAGGCACAGATACGCAGTATTTT.